A selection of T cell receptor beta chains follows, all from one sample in a study of blood T cell repertoires in COVID-19. Only in-frame clones appear in the TCRdb table, and some are missing; sequencing was by immunoSEQ multiplex PCR. The sample contains 45,000 to 60,000 clones, 85% to 90% of which appear only once. The source material was peripheral blood. All receptors derive from a human donor with active COVID-19. The donor label of this sample is uncertain. Both conserved end residues are part of each CDR3. Each record gives: clone size, D gene, V gene, J gene, CDR3 DNA, CDR3 protein. The D gene is left open where the match is weak. Clone size appears in some rows only: once, few, many, or a class for an expanded clone.

>-|TRBD2|TRBV9|TRBJ2-1
TGTGCCAGCAGCTCCCGACTAGCGACCTACAATGAGCAGTTCTTC
CASSSRLATYNEQFF
>-|-|TRBV28|TRBJ1-1
TGTGCCAGCAGTTCCCCCCAACGGGGGGACACTGAAGCTTTCTTT
CASSSPQRGDTEAFF
>-|TRBD1|TRBV10-3|TRBJ1-4
TGTGCCATCAGTCAAACGACAGGGGGCATTGAAAAACTGTTTTTT
CAISQTTGGIEKLFF
>-|TRBD2|TRBV5-1|TRBJ2-1
TGCGCCAGCGGACTAGCGGGAGGGTACAATGAGCAGTTCTTC
CASGLAGGYNEQFF
>-|TRBD1|TRBV7-3|TRBJ2-1
TGTGCCAGTGGGACAGGGTCGGATGAGCAGTTCTTC
CASGTGSDEQFF
>many|TRBD2|TRBV28|TRBJ2-1
TGTGCCAGCAGCTCCATAGTGGGACTAGCTCAAACCTACAATGAGCAGTTCTTC
CASSSIVGLAQTYNEQFF
>-|TRBD2|TRBV10-2|TRBJ2-3
TGCGCCACCGGAGCGGGGTTTGGCACAGATACGCAGTATTTT
CATGAGFGTDTQYF
>-|TRBD2|TRBV2|TRBJ2-5
TGTGCCAGCTCCAACTGGAGGCGGGGGGCAGGGGAGACCCAGTACTTC
CASSNWRRGAGETQYF
>-|-|TRBV18|TRBJ1-3
TGTGCCAGCTCACTACATAAGGAGGGAAACACCATATATTTT
CASSLHKEGNTIYF
>-|TRBD1|TRBV7-2|TRBJ2-4
TGTGCCAGCAGCTTAGCTCTCCTCAGGGACAGCAAAAACATTCAGTACTTC
CASSLALLRDSKNIQYF
>-|TRBD1|TRBV18|TRBJ1-1
TGTGCCAGCTCACTGGGACAGGGGGCGAACACTGAAGCTTTCTTT
CASSLGQGANTEAFF
>-|-|TRBV6-5|TRBJ1-5
TGTGCCAGCAGCCCCACGCGAACTCAGCCCCAGCATTTT
CASSPTRTQPQHF
>-|-|TRBV6-6|TRBJ2-3
TGTGCCAGCGCACCCTCGGGGGCAGATACGCAGTATTTT
CASAPSGADTQYF
>-|TRBD2|TRBV5-1|TRBJ2-7
TGCGCCAGCAGCTCGGGGGGGCCCACCCCCTACGAGCAGTACTTC
CASSSGGPTPYEQYF
>-|-|TRBV11-2|TRBJ2-1
TGTGCCAGCAGCGGACACTACAATGAGCAGTTCTTC
CASSGHYNEQFF
>-|-|TRBV11-3|TRBJ2-1
TGTGCCAGCAGCCGTTATAGCGGTAGCTCCTACAATGAGCAGTTCTTC
CASSRYSGSSYNEQFF